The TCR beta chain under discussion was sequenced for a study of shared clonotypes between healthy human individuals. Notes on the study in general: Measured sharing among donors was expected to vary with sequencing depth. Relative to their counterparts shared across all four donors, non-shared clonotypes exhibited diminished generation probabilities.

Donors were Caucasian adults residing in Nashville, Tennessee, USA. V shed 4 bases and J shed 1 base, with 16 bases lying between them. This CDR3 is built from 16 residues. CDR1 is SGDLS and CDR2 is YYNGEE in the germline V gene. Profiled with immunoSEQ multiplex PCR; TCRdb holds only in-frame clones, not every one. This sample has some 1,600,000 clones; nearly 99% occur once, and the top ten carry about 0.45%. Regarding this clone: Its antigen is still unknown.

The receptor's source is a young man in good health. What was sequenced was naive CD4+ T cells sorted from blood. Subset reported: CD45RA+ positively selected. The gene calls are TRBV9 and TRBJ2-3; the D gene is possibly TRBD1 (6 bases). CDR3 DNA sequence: TGTGCCAGCAGCCCTCGGACAGCCTTGCGCACAGATACGCAGTATTTT. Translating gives CASSPRTALRTDTQYF.